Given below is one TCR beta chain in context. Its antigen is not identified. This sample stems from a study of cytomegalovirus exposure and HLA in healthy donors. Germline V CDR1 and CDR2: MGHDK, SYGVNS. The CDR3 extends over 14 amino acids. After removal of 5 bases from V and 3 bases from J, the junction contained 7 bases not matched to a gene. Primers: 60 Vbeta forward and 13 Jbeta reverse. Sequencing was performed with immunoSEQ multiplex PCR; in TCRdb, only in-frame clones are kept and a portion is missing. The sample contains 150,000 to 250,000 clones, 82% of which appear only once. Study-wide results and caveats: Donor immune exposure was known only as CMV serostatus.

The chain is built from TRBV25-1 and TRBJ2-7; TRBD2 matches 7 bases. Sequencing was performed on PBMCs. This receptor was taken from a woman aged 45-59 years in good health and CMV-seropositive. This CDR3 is CASSSGLVDYEQYF. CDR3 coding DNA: TGTGCCAGCAGTTCAGGACTAGTCGACTACGAGCAGTACTTC.